The rows below give T cell receptor beta chains drawn from one sample of a study of early T cells in non-severe SARS-CoV-2 infection. TCRdb ran MiXCR on the 5' RACE reads and lists one entry per CDR3 protein. The table has approximately 110,000 distinct CDR3 sequences, around 14% seen once. The sample was whole blood. All receptors come from an adult who was a healthcare worker with PCR-confirmed SARS-CoV-2 infection or an uninfected control (not recorded which). Both conserved end residues are part of each CDR3. The D gene is left open where the match is weak. Expanded clones get a size class; other rows say once, few or many, or leave the size out.

d_gene: TRBD1
abundance: NA
j_gene: TRBJ1-6
v_gene: TRBV4-1
CDR3aa: CASSRDRGSPLHF
CDR3nt: TGCGCCAGCAGCCGGGACAGGGGTTCACCCCTCCACTTT

d_gene: NA
abundance: few
j_gene: TRBJ2-7
v_gene: TRBV7-9
CDR3aa: CASSPSDSTSYEQYF
CDR3nt: TGTGCCAGCAGCCCCTCTGACAGTACCTCCTACGAGCAGTACTTC

d_gene: TRBD1
abundance: NA
j_gene: TRBJ1-3
v_gene: TRBV7-9
CDR3aa: CASSSGQGAVGNTIYF
CDR3nt: TGTGCCAGCAGCTCAGGACAGGGGGCAGTTGGAAACACCATATATTTT

d_gene: NA
abundance: NA
j_gene: TRBJ1-3
v_gene: TRBV13
CDR3aa: CASSLLATRNTIYF
CDR3nt: TGTGCCAGCAGCTTATTGGCCACCCGAAACACCATATATTTT

d_gene: TRBD2
abundance: NA
j_gene: TRBJ2-2
v_gene: TRBV5-4
CDR3aa: CASSPPAGVNTGELFF
CDR3nt: TGTGCCAGCAGCCCCCCAGCGGGGGTGAACACCGGGGAGCTGTTTTTT

d_gene: NA
abundance: many
j_gene: TRBJ2-3
v_gene: TRBV18
CDR3aa: CASSPTDTQYF
CDR3nt: TGTGCCAGCTCACCAACAGATACGCAGTATTTT

d_gene: NA
abundance: few
j_gene: TRBJ2-3
v_gene: TRBV12-3/TRBV12-4
CDR3aa: CASSFWEGGTDTQYF
CDR3nt: TGTGCCAGCAGTTTTTGGGAGGGGGGCACAGATACGCAGTATTTT

d_gene: NA
abundance: few
j_gene: TRBJ1-2
v_gene: TRBV5-5
CDR3aa: CASSMADGGAYGYTF
CDR3nt: TGTGCCAGCAGCATGGCGGATGGCGGCGCTTATGGCTACACCTTC

d_gene: NA
abundance: NA
j_gene: TRBJ2-6
v_gene: TRBV2
CDR3aa: CASSGQSSGANVLTF
CDR3nt: TGTGCCAGCAGTGGCCAGTCCTCTGGGGCCAACGTCCTGACTTTC

d_gene: NA
abundance: NA
j_gene: TRBJ1-1
v_gene: TRBV30
CDR3aa: CAWSGGREAFF
CDR3nt: TGTGCCTGGAGTGGAGGAAGAGAAGCTTTCTTT

d_gene: NA
abundance: NA
j_gene: TRBJ2-3
v_gene: TRBV20-1
CDR3aa: CSARIGEFTDTQYF
CDR3nt: TGCAGTGCTAGGATCGGGGAGTTCACAGATACGCAGTATTTT

d_gene: NA
abundance: many
j_gene: TRBJ2-7
v_gene: TRBV12-3/TRBV12-4
CDR3aa: CAITVGSSYEQYF
CDR3nt: TGTGCCATAACGGTCGGGAGCTCCTACGAGCAGTACTTC

d_gene: NA
abundance: NA
j_gene: TRBJ2-4
v_gene: TRBV18
CDR3aa: CASSPPDVPKNIQYF
CDR3nt: TGTGCCAGCTCACCACCGGACGTCCCGAAAAACATTCAGTACTTC

d_gene: TRBD1
abundance: NA
j_gene: TRBJ1-1
v_gene: TRBV18
CDR3aa: CASSPSPDRVNTEAFF
CDR3nt: TGTGCCAGCTCACCATCCCCAGACAGGGTGAACACTGAAGCTTTCTTT

d_gene: NA
abundance: NA
j_gene: TRBJ2-5
v_gene: TRBV9
CDR3aa: CASSEGQVSARTQYF
CDR3nt: TGTGCCAGCAGCGAGGGTCAGGTTTCCGCGAGGACCCAGTACTTC

d_gene: NA
abundance: NA
j_gene: TRBJ1-2
v_gene: TRBV12-3/TRBV12-4
CDR3aa: CASSLTTASYGYTF
CDR3nt: TGTGCCAGCAGTCTCACGACAGCCTCCTATGGCTACACCTTC

d_gene: NA
abundance: NA
j_gene: TRBJ2-5
v_gene: TRBV12-3/TRBV12-4
CDR3aa: CASSSTRRETQYF
CDR3nt: TGTGCCAGCAGTTCAACTAGGCGGGAGACCCAGTACTTC

d_gene: TRBD2
abundance: many
j_gene: TRBJ2-7
v_gene: TRBV20-1
CDR3aa: CSARASGGVDEQYF
CDR3nt: TGCAGTGCTCGCGCTAGCGGGGGGGTGGACGAGCAGTACTTC

d_gene: TRBD2
abundance: few
j_gene: TRBJ2-1
v_gene: TRBV5-1
CDR3aa: CASSLSSGGYNEQFF
CDR3nt: TGCGCCAGCAGCTTGTCTAGCGGGGGCTACAATGAGCAGTTCTTC

d_gene: NA
abundance: many
j_gene: TRBJ2-3
v_gene: TRBV9
CDR3aa: CASSGPEGMDTQYF
CDR3nt: TGTGCCAGCAGCGGTCCAGAGGGGATGGATACGCAGTATTTT

d_gene: NA
abundance: many
j_gene: TRBJ2-1
v_gene: TRBV27
CDR3aa: CASTDPRNEQFF
CDR3nt: TGTGCCAGTACTGACCCACGGAATGAGCAGTTCTTC

d_gene: NA
abundance: few
j_gene: TRBJ1-1
v_gene: TRBV3-1
CDR3aa: CASSQGRIGETEAFF
CDR3nt: TGTGCCAGCAGCCAAGGACGGATCGGGGAAACTGAAGCTTTCTTT

d_gene: TRBD1
abundance: many
j_gene: TRBJ1-2
v_gene: TRBV18
CDR3aa: CASSPLRGQGAISYGYTF
CDR3nt: TGTGCCAGCTCACCACTCAGGGGACAGGGGGCGATATCCTATGGCTACACCTTC

d_gene: TRBD1
abundance: few
j_gene: TRBJ2-2
v_gene: TRBV7-9
CDR3aa: CASSLGRQGSNTGELFF
CDR3nt: TGTGCCAGCAGCTTAGGTCGACAGGGGTCCAACACCGGGGAGCTGTTTTTT